The 18 T cell receptor beta chains reported below all come from one sample, sequenced in a study of T cell repertoires in cytomegalovirus infection. In TCRdb, the reads were re-called with MiXCR into one record per CDR3 protein. Of roughly 230,000 distinct CDR3 sequences listed, over 20% are singletons. Sequencing used CD8+ T cells from PBMCs. These receptors originate from a human donor in good health (CMV status not recorded). Some clones in this sample may be carry-over from other donors' samples.

This clonotype showed up just a few times. The J gene is TRBJ2-1, the V gene TRBV7-9; 13 bases are a match to TRBD2. Germline V gives CDR1 SEHNR, CDR2 FQNEAQ (reference sequence). V lost 6 bases and J lost 2; bases outside the gene matches: 4. The CDR3 loop spans 16 amino acids. This CDR3 is CASRQTSGGAYNEQFF. In DNA form, the CDR3 reads TGTGCCAGCAGGCAAACTAGCGGGGGGGCCTACAATGAGCAGTTCTTC.

In this sample, this clonotype turned up a few times. The chain uses TRBV5-1 and TRBJ2-1, with 9 bases identical to TRBD2. Losses at the gene ends were 2 bases for V and 2 bases for J; bases not matched to a gene: 5. There are 16 residues in the CDR3. Germline V gene sequence: CDR1 SGHRS, CDR2 YFSETQ. The DNA of the CDR3 is TGCGCCAGCAGCTTACGGCGGGGGGGTACCTACAATGAGCAGTTCTTC. This codes for CASSLRRGGTYNEQFF.

This clonotype was detected a few times. The rearrangement joins TRBV7-7 to TRBJ2-1; perhaps TRBD2 as D (5 bases). This CDR3 comprises 15 residues. V was clipped by 5 bases and J by 9 bases, with 20 bases between them. Looked up from germline, CDR1 is SSHAT and CDR2 is FNYEAQ (reference sequence). The CDR3, as DNA: TGTGCCAGCAGCCAGGAGGTGGGCGCGCTGGGTGAGCAGTTCTTC. Translation: CASSQEVGALGEQFF.

Only a few counts were recorded for this clonotype. The chain uses TRBV14 and TRBJ2-7; perhaps D is TRBD1 or TRBD2 (5 bases each). Germline lookup yields CDR1 SGHDN and CDR2 FVKESK. The CDR3 contains 15 residues. V lost 3 bases and J lost 3, with 15 bases in between. The CDR3 here is CASSHRGDPDYEQYF. The CDR3 DNA is TGTGCCAGCAGCCACAGAGGGGACCCAGACTACGAGCAGTACTTC.

This clonotype was recorded a few times. The chain carries TRBV28 and TRBJ2-1; TRBD1 aligns across 7 bases. The V and J ends lost 6 bases and 0 bases, in that order; junction bases with no gene match: 17. The germline V gene encodes CDR1 MDHEN and CDR2 SYDVKM. The CDR3 consists of 19 residues. The CDR3 DNA reads TGTGCCAGCAGGCCGGGACCAACAGGGGCAAGTAGCTCCTACAATGAGCAGTTCTTC. Translating gives CASRPGPTGASSSYNEQFF.

This clonotype was seen many times. This chain joins TRBV11-2 and TRBJ2-1; possibly TRBD1 for D (6 bases). The CDR3 is made up of 16 amino acids. CDR1 and CDR2 from the germline V gene are SGHAT and FQNNGV. The V end lost 4 bases, the J end lost 0 bases, and 13 bases lay between the germline ends. The CDR3 loop reads CASSWDTLSSYNEQFF. CDR3 in DNA: TGTGCCAGCAGCTGGGACACCTTAAGCTCCTACAATGAGCAGTTCTTC.

This clonotype turned up a few times. The V call is TRBV14, the J call TRBJ1-2; tentatively, D is TRBD1 (5 bases). The CDR3 covers 14 residues. Trimming left V 2 bases short and J 4 bases short, with 11 bases between. CDR1 and CDR2 (germline): SGHDN, FVKESK. CDR3 nucleotides: TGTGCCAGCAGCCAAACTACCGGGGCCTATGGCTACACCTTC. The encoded protein is CASSQTTGAYGYTF.

The rearrangement uses TRBV12-3 or TRBV12-4 and TRBJ1-1, with TRBD1 identical over 11 bases. The CDR3 contains 15 residues. J lost 5 bases, V lost 2 bases, and 4 bases had no gene match. The CDR3 nucleotides are TGTGCCAGCAGTTTAACGGGACAGGGGGGTACTGAAGCTTTCTTT. It encodes CASSLTGQGGTEAFF.

Of note for this clonotype: Possible read error: a much larger clone is one base away. The rearrangement links TRBV29-1 to TRBJ2-1, with a weak D call TRBD2 (6 bases). Germline V CDR1 and CDR2: SQVTM, ANQGSEA. The CDR3 spans 13 residues. V lost 7 bases and J 3 bases, leaving 13 bases between the germline ends. The CDR3 DNA follows: TGCAGCGCTGATGGCGGGGACTACAATGAGCAGTTCTTC. Translating gives CSADGGDYNEQFF.

The chain has TRBV29-1 and TRBJ2-3; D call uncertain. Germline CDR1 is SQVTM and CDR2 is ANQGSEA. The V gene lost 4 bases and the J gene lost 4 bases, with 6 bases spanning the gap. The CDR3 consists of 11 residues. The CDR3 coding sequence is TGCAGCGTTGTTTCCGCAGATACGCAGTATTTT. Amino acids: CSVVSADTQYF.

The chain combines TRBV10-3 with TRBJ2-3, with 11 bases fitting TRBD2. The V and J ends lost 0 bases and 5 bases, in that order; junction bases with no gene match: 10. Germline V gives CDR1 ENHRY, CDR2 SYGVKD. The CDR3 has 18 residues. The CDR3 nucleotides read TGTGCCATCAGTGAGTCTGAGGGACTAGCGGATCATCAAGATACGCAGTATTTT. This translates into CAISESEGLADHQDTQYF.

The table lists this clonotype with many counts. The chain has TRBV11-1 and TRBJ2-3; D unclear. V was clipped by 8 bases and J by 6 bases, with 12 bases between them. The CDR3 contains 12 residues. Germline CDR1 is SGHAT and CDR2 is FQDESV (reference sequence). The CDR3 here is CASGNRGDTQYF. CDR3 sequence (DNA): TGTGCCAGCGGTAACCGAGGCGATACGCAGTATTTT. Full variable domain (missing parts from reference TRBV11-1 and TRBJ2-3): EAEVAQSPRYKITEKSQAVAFWCDPISGHATLYWYRQILGQGPELLVQFQDESVVDDSQLPKDRFSAERLKGVDSTLKIQPAELGDSAMYLCASGNRGDTQYFGPGTRLTVL.

This clonotype appeared a few times. V gene TRBV12-3 or TRBV12-4 combines with J gene TRBJ2-2, with D hard to call. Trimming took 5 bases from V and 5 from J, leaving 9 bases between them. CDR3 length equals 13 residues. DNA of the CDR3: TGTGCCAGCAGTCCGGAACCGACCGGGGAGCTGTTTTTT. Its translation: CASSPEPTGELFF.

The chain combines TRBV5-1 with TRBJ2-2; 8 bases align to TRBD2. This CDR3 contains 16 residues. Trimming at V came to 1 base and at J to 5 bases, leaving 7 bases not matched to a gene. Germline values: CDR1 SGHRS, CDR2 YFSETQ. The CDR3 region has the DNA TGCGCCAGCAGCTTGAACGGGGGGGCCACAACCGGGGAGCTGTTTTTT. It is translated as CASSLNGGATTGELFF.

This clonotype showed up just a few times. As DNA, the CDR3 is TGTGCTAGTGGGTTGAGGGTCGATACGCAGTATTTT. Protein product: CASGLRVDTQYF. The genes are TRBV12-5 and TRBJ2-3; TRBD2 might be the D (5 bases). Germline CDR1 reads LGHNT; CDR2 reads FRNRAP. Deletions cut 6 bases from V and 6 bases from J, with 10 bases between. The CDR3 sequence is 12 residues long.

This clonotype was seen more than once but under ten times. V usage is TRBV7-6 and J usage is TRBJ2-5, with 7 bases fitting TRBD1. The junction had 9 bases not matched to a gene; V was cut back by 4 bases and J by 4 bases. The CDR3 has 15 amino acids. Germline V gives CDR1 SGHVS, CDR2 FNYEAQ. The CDR3 nucleotides read TGTGCCAGCAGCTCGGAGTTGACAGGGATAGAGACCCAGTACTTC. The encoded protein is CASSSELTGIETQYF.

This rearrangement joins TRBV29-1 to TRBJ2-1; D uncertain. Germline V lookup: CDR1 SQVTM, CDR2 ANQGSEA. CDR3 length: 12 residues. Trimming removed 5 bases at V and 6 bases at J, with 11 bases between. The DNA for the CDR3 is TGCAGCGTTTCGGCCCTTGGCAATGAGCAGTTCTTC. Protein sequence: CSVSALGNEQFF.

This clonotype was seen many times. CDR3 bases: TGTGCCAGCAGCTTAAATACGGAGGGGACTGAAGCTTTCTTT. It yields the protein CASSLNTEGTEAFF. The genes are TRBV13 and TRBJ1-1; D is perhaps TRBD1 (5 bases). Trimming removed 2 bases at V and 5 bases at J, with 12 bases between. This CDR3 is 14 amino acids long. Germline values: CDR1 PRHDT, CDR2 FYEKMQ (reference sequence).